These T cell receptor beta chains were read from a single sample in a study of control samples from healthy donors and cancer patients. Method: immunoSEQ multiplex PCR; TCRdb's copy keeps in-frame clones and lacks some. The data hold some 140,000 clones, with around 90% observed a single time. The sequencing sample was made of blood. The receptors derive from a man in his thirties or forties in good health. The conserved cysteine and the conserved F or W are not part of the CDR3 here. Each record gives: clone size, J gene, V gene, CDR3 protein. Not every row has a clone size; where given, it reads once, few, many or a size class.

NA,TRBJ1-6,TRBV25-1,ASTPGQGSSPLH
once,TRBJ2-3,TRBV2,ASRTTSAGTDTQY
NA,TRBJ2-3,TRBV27,ASSRQRSTDTQY
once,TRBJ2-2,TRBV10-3,AITQTGELF
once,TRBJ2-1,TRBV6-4,ASSVGEKQF
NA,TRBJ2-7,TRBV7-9,ASSYPDSGRFLYEQY
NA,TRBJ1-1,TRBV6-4,ASSETDSNTEAF
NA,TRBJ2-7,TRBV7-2,ASSSRTGYNEQY
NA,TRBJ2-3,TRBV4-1,ASSQAGSGGATDTQY
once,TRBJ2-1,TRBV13,ASSPDRYEQF
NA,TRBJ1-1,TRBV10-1,ASSESVRTEAF
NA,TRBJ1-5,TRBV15,ATSREAGDQPQH
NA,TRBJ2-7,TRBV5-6,ASSLPGGARDEQY
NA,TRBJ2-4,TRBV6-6,AVRRAKNIQY
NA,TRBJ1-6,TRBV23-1,ASSRSTAHNSPLH
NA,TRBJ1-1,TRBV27,ASSLSAGGYTEAF
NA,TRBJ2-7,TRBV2,ASSETLAVGEQY
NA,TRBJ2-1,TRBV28,ASSLGLADNEQF
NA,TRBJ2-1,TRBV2,ASSVSKFSGTYNEQF
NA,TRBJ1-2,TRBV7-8,ASSSTRQIYGYT
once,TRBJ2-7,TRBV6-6,ASSYASGRLSYEQY
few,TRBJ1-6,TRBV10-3,AISESDRGSPLH
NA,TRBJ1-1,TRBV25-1,ASRRGHPEAF
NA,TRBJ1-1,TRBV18,ASSLSGRTPLNTEAF
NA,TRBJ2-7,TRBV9,ASSVSVGAQGDEQY
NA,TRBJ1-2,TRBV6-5,ASRLMGGYGYT
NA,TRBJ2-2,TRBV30,GSGRGTGELF
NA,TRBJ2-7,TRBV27,ASSLARGLAYEQY
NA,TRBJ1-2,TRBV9,ASSVAPANNYGYT
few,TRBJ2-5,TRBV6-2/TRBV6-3,ASSSGTFGTQY
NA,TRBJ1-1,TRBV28,ASSPPGAGTEAF
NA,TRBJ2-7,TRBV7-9,ASSFFSFYEQY
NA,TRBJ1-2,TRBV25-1,ASSEAGENYGYT
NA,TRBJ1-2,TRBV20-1,SAKDYYGYT
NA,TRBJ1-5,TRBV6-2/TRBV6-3,ASSYSELSNQPQH
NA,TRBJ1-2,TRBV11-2,ASSRPGGLHYGYT
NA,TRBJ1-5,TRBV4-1,ASSPMDRVHQPQH
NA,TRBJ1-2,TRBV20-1,SARVISGYT
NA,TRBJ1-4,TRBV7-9,ASSLAGGRSDQKLF
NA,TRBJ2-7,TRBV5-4,ASSLFGGKEQY
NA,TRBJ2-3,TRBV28,ASSFGAGVLGTDTQY
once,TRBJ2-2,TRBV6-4,ASSDTGTSGPGELF
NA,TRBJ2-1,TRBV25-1,ASQPGLARNEQF
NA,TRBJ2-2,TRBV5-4,AGSLEGQNIGGELF
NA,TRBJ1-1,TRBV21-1,ASIRRGAENTEAF
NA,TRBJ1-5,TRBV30,AWSPGNSNQPQH
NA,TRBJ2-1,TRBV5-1,ASSLGLAGRHEQF
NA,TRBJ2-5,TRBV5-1,ASSLQRPEETQY
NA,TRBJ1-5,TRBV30,AWSPLASQPQH